These 14 T cell receptor beta chains were all obtained from the same sample, sequenced in a study of OX40 agonist ivuxolimab in advanced cancers. Some clones are missing from TCRdb's copy, which holds only in-frame ones; the method was immunoSEQ multiplex PCR. The data contain some 74,000 clones, over 75% of them singletons. Specimen: CD4+ or CD8+ T cells sorted from blood, collected in a trial of the OX40 agonist ivuxolimab. These receptors all stem from an adult with an advanced solid tumor such as melanoma, head and neck, liver or kidney cancer.

The chain carries TRBV27 and TRBJ2-7; D possibly matches TRBD1 or TRBD2 (5 bases each). The CDR3 extends over 13 amino acids. Per germline, CDR1 MNHEY and CDR2 SMNVEV (reference sequence). Trimming left V 6 bases short and J 3 bases short, with 12 bases between. As DNA, the CDR3 is TGTGCCAGCAGCGTCAGGGACCTCTACGAGCAGTACTTC. Residues: CASSVRDLYEQYF.

J is TRBJ2-7 and V is TRBV7-9; TRBD1 matches at 9 bases. Unmatched junction bases numbered 7, after V lost 5 bases and J lost 2 bases. Germline V gives CDR1 SEHNR, CDR2 FQNEAQ (reference sequence). The CDR3 extends over 15 amino acids. CDR3 amino acids: CASSPTGGRPYEQYF. In DNA form, the CDR3 reads TGTGCCAGCAGCCCCACAGGGGGCAGGCCCTACGAGCAGTACTTC.

The chain joins TRBV14 to TRBJ2-7; D may be TRBD2 (5 bases). The CDR3 has 15 amino acids. CDR1 and CDR2 (germline): SGHDN, FVKESK. V was shortened by 6 bases and J by 4 bases, with 19 bases between the two germline ends. The CDR3: CASSHFRSGLYEQYF. The DNA of the CDR3 is TGTGCCAGCAGTCACTTCCGGTCGGGGTTATACGAGCAGTACTTC.

CDR3 nucleotide sequence: TGTGCCAGCAGTTACTCGATTTTGCGGGTGAACAATGAGCAGTTCTTC. Protein: CASSYSILRVNNEQFF. The V call is TRBV6-5, the J call TRBJ2-1, with a possible D match to TRBD2 (5 bases). The CDR3 contains 16 residues. Germline CDR1 and CDR2: MNHEY and SVGAGI. V lost 0 bases and J lost 5, with 14 bases in between.

This clone was observed many times. This chain uses TRBV20-1 with TRBJ1-2; D ambiguous. Germline V gene sequence: CDR1 DFQATT, CDR2 SNEGSKA (reference sequence). This CDR3 contains 11 residues. The CDR3 is CSLLAGSGYTF. The CDR3 bases are TGCAGCTTACTGGCGGGGAGCGGCTACACCTTC.

This chain uses TRBV28 with TRBJ2-1; tentative D call: TRBD2 (5 bases). The CDR3 runs 15 residues. In germline, CDR1 is MDHEN, CDR2 SYDVKM. V gave up 3 bases and J gave up 9 bases, with 18 bases separating them. As DNA, the CDR3 is TGTGCCAGCAGTTTGCTAGTGCCGGGTGAGGGTGAGCAGTTCTTC. Its translation: CASSLLVPGEGEQFF.

The sample holds one count of this clone. The CDR3 nucleotides are TGTGCCAGCAGCCGTCACGGACTAAACAATGAGCAGTTCTTC. This encodes CASSRHGLNNEQFF. The V gene is TRBV7-9, the J gene TRBJ2-1; TRBD2 is a possible D gene (6 bases). CDR3 size: 14 residues. Trimming pared 5 bases from V and 5 bases from J, leaving 13 bases between. Germline CDR1 reads SEHNR; CDR2 reads FQNEAQ (reference sequence).

The CDR3 region has the DNA TGTGCCAGCAGCTTAAATATACCCTCGACTAGCGGGAGCCCCGGGGAGCTGTTTTTT. Encoded protein: CASSLNIPSTSGSPGELFF. This sequence joins TRBV7-6 and TRBJ2-2, with TRBD2 matching 12 bases. Losses at the gene ends were 2 bases for V and 6 bases for J; bases not matched to a gene: 13. The CDR3 runs to 19 residues. The germline gives CDR1 SGHVS, CDR2 FNYEAQ.

The J gene is TRBJ2-2, the V gene TRBV4-1; tentative D call: TRBD1 (5 bases). Trimming cost V 2 bases and J 0 bases, with 16 bases left between them. The V gene's germline CDR1 is MGHRA and CDR2 YSYEKL. CDR3 length: 18 residues. The CDR3 bases are TGCGCCAGCAGCCAATTTACCTCAAGACAGACGAACACCGGGGAGCTGTTTTTT. Its protein product is CASSQFTSRQTNTGELFF.

The J gene is TRBJ1-4, the V gene TRBV30, with D perhaps matching TRBD1 (5 bases). The V gene's germline CDR1 is GTSNPN and CDR2 SVGIG (reference sequence). Trimming shortened V by 5 bases and J by 10 bases, and 14 bases separated the two germline ends. The CDR3 consists of 12 residues. This CDR3 reads CAWVRGSGKLFF. In DNA, the CDR3 is TGTGCCTGGGTTAGGGGAAGTGGAAAACTGTTTTTT.

The chain carries TRBV30 and TRBJ2-5; D is unclear. The CDR3 has 13 amino acids. Trimming left V 5 bases short and J 4 bases short, with 14 bases between. Germline assignment: CDR1 GTSNPN and CDR2 SVGIG (reference sequence). The CDR3 is CAWGRSWGETQYF. DNA for the CDR3: TGTGCCTGGGGGCGATCTTGGGGAGAGACCCAGTACTTC.

The gene calls are TRBV2 and TRBJ2-5; D gene uncertain. The J call may be mistaken, given a closer DNA end match to TRBJ2-7. Germline CDR1 reads SNHLY; CDR2 reads FYNNEI. This CDR3 has 14 amino acids. CDR3 sequence reads: CASRQAISSYEQYF. CDR3 DNA: TGTGCCAGCAGACAAGCTATCAGCTCCTACGAGCAGTACTTC.

V gene TRBV7-3 combines with J gene TRBJ2-1; possibly TRBD1 for D (5 bases). The V gene lost 2 bases and the J gene lost 7 bases, with 9 bases spanning the gap. Germline values: CDR1 SGHTA, CDR2 FQGTGA. There are 13 residues in the CDR3. Here the CDR3 DNA reads TGTGCCAGCAGCTTATCGCCAGGGAATGAGCAGTTCTTC. Its protein product is CASSLSPGNEQFF.

V usage is TRBV7-3 and J usage is TRBJ2-5; D is unresolved. CDR3 size: 13 residues. Per germline, CDR1 SGHTA and CDR2 FQGTGA. The V end was cut by 5 bases, the J end by 5 bases, with 12 bases between. CDR3 coding DNA: TGTGCCAGCAGCAAAGGGAATGGCGAGACCCAGTACTTC. Protein product: CASSKGNGETQYF.